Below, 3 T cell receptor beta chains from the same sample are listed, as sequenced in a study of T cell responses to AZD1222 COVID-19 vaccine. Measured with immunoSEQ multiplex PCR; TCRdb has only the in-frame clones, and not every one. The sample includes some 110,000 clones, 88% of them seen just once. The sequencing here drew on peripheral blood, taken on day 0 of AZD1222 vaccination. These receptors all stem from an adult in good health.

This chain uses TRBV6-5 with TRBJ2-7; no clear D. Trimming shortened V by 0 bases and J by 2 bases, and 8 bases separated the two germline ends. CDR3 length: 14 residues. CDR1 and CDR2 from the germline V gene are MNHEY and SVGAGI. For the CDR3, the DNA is TGTGCCAGCAGTTACTCTCGGCAGCCCTACGAGCAGTACTTC. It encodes CASSYSRQPYEQYF.

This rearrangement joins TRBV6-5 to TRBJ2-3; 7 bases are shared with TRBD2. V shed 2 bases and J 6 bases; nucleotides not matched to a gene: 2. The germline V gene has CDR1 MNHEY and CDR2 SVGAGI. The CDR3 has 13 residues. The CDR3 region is CASSYMGGDTQYF. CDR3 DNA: TGTGCCAGCAGTTACATGGGGGGGGATACGCAGTATTTT.

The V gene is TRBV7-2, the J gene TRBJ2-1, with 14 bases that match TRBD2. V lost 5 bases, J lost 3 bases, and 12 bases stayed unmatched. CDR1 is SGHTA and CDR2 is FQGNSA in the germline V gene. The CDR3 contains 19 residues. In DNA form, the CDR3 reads TGTGCCAGCAGCCGGAAATTGACTAGCGGGAGGGCCTTCTACAATGAGCAGTTCTTC. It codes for CASSRKLTSGRAFYNEQFF.